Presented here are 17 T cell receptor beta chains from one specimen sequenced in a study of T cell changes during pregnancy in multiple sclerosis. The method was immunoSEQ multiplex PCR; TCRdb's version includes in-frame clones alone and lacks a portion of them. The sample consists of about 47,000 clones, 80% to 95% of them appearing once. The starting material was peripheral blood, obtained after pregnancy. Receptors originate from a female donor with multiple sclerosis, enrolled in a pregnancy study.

CDR3: CAIATGGRVTDTQYF. Written as DNA, the CDR3 is TGTGCCATCGCGACAGGGGGAAGGGTCACAGATACGCAGTATTTT. The chain carries TRBV10-3 and TRBJ2-3; 9 bases map to TRBD1. The CDR3 contains 15 residues. Trimming took 8 bases from V and 2 from J; bases not matched to a gene: 8. Per the germline V gene, CDR1 is ENHRY and CDR2 is SYGVKD.

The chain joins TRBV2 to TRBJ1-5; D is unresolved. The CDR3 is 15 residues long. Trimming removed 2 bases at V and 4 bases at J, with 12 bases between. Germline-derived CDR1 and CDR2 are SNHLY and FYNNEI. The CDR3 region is CASSEIRGWNQPQHF. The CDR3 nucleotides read TGTGCCAGCAGTGAAATCCGAGGTTGGAATCAGCCCCAGCATTTT.

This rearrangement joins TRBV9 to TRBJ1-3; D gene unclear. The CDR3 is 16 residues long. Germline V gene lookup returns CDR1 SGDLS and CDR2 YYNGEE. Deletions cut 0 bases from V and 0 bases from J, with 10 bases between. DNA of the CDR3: TGTGCCAGCAGCGTAGAGGCGGGCCTCTCTGGAAACACCATATATTTT. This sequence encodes CASSVEAGLSGNTIYF.

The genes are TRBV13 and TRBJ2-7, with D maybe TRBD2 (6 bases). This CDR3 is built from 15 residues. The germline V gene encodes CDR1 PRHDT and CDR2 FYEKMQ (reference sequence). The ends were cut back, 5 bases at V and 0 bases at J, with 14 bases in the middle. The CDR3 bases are TGTGCCAGCAGCAGGAGGGCAGGTGACTCCTACGAGCAGTACTTC. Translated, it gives CASSRRAGDSYEQYF.

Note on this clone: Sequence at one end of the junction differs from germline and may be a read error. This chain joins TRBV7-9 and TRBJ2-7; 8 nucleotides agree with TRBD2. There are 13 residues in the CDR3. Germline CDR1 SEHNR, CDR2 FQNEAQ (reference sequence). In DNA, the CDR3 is TGTGCCAGCGGCTTGGCGGGGGGCTACGAGCAGTACTTC. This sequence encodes CASGLAGGYEQYF.

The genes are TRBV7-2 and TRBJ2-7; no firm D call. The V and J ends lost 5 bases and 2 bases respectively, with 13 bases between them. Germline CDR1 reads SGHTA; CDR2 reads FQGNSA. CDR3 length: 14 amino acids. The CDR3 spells CASSPFESTYEQYF. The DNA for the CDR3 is TGTGCCAGCAGCCCGTTTGAGTCCACCTACGAGCAGTACTTC.

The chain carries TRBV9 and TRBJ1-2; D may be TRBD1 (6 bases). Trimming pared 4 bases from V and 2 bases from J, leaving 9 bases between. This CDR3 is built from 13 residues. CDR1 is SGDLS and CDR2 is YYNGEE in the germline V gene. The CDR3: CASSPDRNYGYTF. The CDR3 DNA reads TGTGCCAGCAGCCCGGACAGAAACTATGGCTACACCTTC. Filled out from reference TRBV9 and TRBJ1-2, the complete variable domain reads DSGVTQTPKHLITATGQRVTLRCSPRSGDLSVYWYQQSLDQGLQFLIQYYNGEERAKGNILERFSAQQFPDLHSELNLSSLELGDSALYFCASSPDRNYGYTFGSGTRLTVV.

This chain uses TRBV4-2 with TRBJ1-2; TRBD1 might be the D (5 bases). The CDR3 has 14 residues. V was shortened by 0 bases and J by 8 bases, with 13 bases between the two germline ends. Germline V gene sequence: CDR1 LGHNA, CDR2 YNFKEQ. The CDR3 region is CASSQESGIEGYTF. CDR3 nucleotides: TGTGCCAGCAGCCAAGAGTCAGGGATAGAGGGCTACACCTTC.

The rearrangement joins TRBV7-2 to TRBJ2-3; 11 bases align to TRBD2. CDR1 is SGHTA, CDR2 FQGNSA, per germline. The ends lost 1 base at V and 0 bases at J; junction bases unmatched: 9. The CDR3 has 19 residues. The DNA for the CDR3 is TGTGCCAGCAGCTTAGAAGGGTTAGCGGGGGGGCCGAGCACAGATACGCAGTATTTT. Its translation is CASSLEGLAGGPSTDTQYF.

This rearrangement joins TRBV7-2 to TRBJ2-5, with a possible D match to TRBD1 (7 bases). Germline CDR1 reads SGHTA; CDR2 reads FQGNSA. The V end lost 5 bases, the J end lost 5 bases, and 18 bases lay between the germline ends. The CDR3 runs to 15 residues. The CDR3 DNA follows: TGTGCCAGCAGCCCCAGGGGGGCTCTCGGGGAGACCCAGTACTTC. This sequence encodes CASSPRGALGETQYF.

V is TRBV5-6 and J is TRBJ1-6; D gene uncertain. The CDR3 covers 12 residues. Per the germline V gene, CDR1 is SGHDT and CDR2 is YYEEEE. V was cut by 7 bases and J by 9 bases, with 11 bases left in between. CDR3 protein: CASARSGSPLHF. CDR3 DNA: TGTGCCAGCGCGCGGTCGGGTTCACCCCTCCACTTT. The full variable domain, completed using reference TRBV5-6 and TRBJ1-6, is DAGVTQSPTHLIKTRGQQVTLRCSPKSGHDTVSWYQQALGQGPQFIFQYYEEEERQRGNFPDRFSGHQFPNYSSELNVNALLLGDSALYLCASARSGSPLHFGNGTRLTVT.

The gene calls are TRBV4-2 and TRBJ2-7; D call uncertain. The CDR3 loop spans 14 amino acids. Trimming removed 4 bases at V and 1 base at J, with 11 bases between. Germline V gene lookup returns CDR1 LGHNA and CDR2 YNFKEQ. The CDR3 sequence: CASSLQTDSYEQYF. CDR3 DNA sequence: TGTGCCAGCAGCCTTCAAACAGATTCCTACGAGCAGTACTTC.

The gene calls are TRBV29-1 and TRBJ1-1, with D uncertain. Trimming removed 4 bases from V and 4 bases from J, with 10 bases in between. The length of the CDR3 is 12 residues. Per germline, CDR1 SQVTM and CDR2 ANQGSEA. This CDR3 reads CSVVPGGTEAFF. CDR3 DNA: TGCAGCGTTGTTCCGGGAGGCACTGAAGCTTTCTTT.

The DNA for the CDR3 is TGCGCCAGCAGCCGGACAGGAATTAATGAAAAACTGTTTTTT. Translation gives CASSRTGINEKLFF. The rearrangement links TRBV4-1 to TRBJ1-4, with TRBD1 identical over 7 bases. CDR3 length: 14 residues. Trimming took 4 bases from V and 4 from J; bases not matched to a gene: 3. Germline CDR1 is MGHRA and CDR2 is YSYEKL.

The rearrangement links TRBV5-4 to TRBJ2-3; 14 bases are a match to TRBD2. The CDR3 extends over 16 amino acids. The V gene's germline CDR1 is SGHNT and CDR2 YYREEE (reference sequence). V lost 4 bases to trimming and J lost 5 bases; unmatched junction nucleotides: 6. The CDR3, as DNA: TGTGCCAGCAGCCCCCGACTAGCGGGGGGGATAGATACGCAGTATTTT. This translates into CASSPRLAGGIDTQYF.

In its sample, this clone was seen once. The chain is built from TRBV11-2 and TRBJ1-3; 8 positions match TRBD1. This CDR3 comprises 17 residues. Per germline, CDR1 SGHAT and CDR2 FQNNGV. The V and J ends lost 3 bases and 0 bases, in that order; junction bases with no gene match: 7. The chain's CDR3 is CASSFRGQGFSGNTIYF. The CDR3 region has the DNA TGTGCCAGCAGCTTCAGGGGGCAGGGTTTCTCTGGAAACACCATATATTTT. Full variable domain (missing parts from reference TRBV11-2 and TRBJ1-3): EAGVAQSPRYKIIEKRQSVAFWCNPISGHATLYWYQQILGQGPKLLIQFQNNGVVDDSQLPKDRFSAERLKGVDSTLKIQPAKLEDSAVYLCASSFRGQGFSGNTIYFGEGSWLTVV.

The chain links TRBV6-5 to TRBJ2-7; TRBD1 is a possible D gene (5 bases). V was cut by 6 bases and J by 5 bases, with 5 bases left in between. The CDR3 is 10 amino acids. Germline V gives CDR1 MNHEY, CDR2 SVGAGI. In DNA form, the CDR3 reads TGTGCCAGCAGGGGGCACGAGCAGTACTTC. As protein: CASRGHEQYF.